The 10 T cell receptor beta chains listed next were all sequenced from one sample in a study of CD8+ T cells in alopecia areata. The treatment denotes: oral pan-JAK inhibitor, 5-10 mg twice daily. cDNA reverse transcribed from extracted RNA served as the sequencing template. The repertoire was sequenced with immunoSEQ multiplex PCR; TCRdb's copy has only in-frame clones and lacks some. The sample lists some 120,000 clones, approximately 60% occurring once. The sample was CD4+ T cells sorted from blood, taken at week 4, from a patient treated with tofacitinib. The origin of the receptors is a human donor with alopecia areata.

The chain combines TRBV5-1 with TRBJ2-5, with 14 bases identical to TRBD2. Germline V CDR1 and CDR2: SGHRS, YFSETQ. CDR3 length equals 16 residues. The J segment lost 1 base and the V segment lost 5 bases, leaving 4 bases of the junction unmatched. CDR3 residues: CASSGTSGSSQETQYF. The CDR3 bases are TGCGCCAGCAGTGGGACTAGCGGGAGTAGCCAAGAGACCCAGTACTTC.

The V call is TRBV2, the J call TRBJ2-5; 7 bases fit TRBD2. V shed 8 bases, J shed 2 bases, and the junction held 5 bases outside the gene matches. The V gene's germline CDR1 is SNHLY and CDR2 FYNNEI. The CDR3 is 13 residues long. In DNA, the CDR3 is TGTGCCAGCCTAGCGGAATTACAAGAGACCCAGTACTTC. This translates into CASLAELQETQYF.

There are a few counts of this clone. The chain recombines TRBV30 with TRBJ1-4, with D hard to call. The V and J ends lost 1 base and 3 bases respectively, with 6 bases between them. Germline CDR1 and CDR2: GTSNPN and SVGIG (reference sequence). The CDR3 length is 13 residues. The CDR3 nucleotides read TGTGCCTGGAGTGGAGGGTCTAATGAAAAACTGTTTTTT. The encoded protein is CAWSGGSNEKLFF.

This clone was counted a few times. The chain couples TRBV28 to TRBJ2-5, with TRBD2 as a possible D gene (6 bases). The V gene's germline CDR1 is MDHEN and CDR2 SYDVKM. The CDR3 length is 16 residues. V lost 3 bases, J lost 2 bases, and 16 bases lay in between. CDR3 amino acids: CASSFGGPGGQETQYF. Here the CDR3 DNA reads TGTGCCAGCAGTTTCGGAGGGCCTGGAGGGCAAGAGACCCAGTACTTC.

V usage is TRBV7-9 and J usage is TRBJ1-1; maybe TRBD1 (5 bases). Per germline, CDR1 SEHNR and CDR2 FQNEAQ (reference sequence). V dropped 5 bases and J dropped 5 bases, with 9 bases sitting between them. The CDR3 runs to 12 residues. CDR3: CASSRGETEAFF. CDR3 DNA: TGTGCCAGCAGCCGGGGGGAGACTGAAGCTTTCTTT.

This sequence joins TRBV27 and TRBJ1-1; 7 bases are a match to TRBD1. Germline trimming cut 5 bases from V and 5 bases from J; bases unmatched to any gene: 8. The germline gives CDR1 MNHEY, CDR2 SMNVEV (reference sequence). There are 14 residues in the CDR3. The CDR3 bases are TGTGCCAGCAGTACCGAGGCAGGGGGTACTGAAGCTTTCTTT. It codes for CASSTEAGGTEAFF.

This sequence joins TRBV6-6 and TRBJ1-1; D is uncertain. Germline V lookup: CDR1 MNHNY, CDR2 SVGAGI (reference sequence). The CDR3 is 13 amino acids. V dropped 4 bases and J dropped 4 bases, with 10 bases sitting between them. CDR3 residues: CASSSPMGTEAFF. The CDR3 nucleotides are TGTGCCAGCAGTTCCCCGATGGGCACTGAAGCTTTCTTT.

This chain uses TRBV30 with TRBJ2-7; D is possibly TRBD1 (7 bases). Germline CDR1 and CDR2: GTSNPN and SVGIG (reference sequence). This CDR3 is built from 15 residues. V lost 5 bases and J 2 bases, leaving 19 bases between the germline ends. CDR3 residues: CAWDRGGGVAYEQYF. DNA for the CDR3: TGTGCCTGGGACAGAGGGGGCGGGGTTGCCTACGAGCAGTACTTC.

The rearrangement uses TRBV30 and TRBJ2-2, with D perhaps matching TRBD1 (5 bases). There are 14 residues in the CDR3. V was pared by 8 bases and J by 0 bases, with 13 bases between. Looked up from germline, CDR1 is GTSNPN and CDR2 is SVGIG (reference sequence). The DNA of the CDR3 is TGTGCCCGCACGGCAGGGACGAACACCGGGGAGCTGTTTTTT. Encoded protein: CARTAGTNTGELFF.

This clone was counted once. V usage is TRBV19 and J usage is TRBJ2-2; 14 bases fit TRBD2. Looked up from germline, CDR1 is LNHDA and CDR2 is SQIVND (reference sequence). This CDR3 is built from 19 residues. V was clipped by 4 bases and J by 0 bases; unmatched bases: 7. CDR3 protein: CASSTGLAGDLANTGELFF. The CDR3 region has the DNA TGTGCCAGTAGTACGGGACTAGCGGGAGACCTCGCGAACACCGGGGAGCTGTTTTTT.